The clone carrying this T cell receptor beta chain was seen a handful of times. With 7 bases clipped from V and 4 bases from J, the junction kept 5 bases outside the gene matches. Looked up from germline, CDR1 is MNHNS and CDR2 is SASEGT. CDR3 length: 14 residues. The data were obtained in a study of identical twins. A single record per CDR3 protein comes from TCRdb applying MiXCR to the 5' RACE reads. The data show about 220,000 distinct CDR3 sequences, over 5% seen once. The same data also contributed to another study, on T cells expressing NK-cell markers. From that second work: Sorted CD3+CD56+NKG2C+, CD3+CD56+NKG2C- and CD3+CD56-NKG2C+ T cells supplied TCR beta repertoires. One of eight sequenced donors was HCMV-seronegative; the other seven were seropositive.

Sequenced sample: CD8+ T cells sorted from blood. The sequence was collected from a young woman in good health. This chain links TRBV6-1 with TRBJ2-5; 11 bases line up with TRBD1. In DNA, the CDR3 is TGTGCCAGCAACGGGGGGACAGGGGGAGAGACCCAGTACTTC. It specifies CASNGGTGGETQYF.